This entry describes one T cell receptor beta chain. Its antigen is not known. As defined, naive CD8 cells were CD45RO-negative and positively selected for CCR7, with terminally differentiated effector memory CD45RA+ cells excluded. This sample is drawn from a study of shared clonotypes between healthy human individuals. Study-wide results and caveats: Generation probabilities of non-shared clonotypes were lower (relative to those shared by all four donors). The study drew on few donors, limiting represented genetic and exposure-history diversity.

Germline V gene data show CDR1 as SEHNR and CDR2 as FQNEAQ (reference sequence). The V end was cut by 1 base, the J end by 8 bases, with 9 bases between. The CDR3 is 13 amino acids. Method: immunoSEQ multiplex PCR; TCRdb's copy keeps in-frame clones and lacks some. The sample holds approximately 590,000 clones, less than 97% seen once. The receptor comes from a woman aged 25 to 39 in good health. The chain combines TRBV7-9 with TRBJ2-1; no firm D call. Specimen: naive CD8+ T cells sorted from blood. The CDR3 sequence is CASSLGARDEQFF. CDR3 bases: TGTGCCAGCAGCTTAGGAGCGAGAGATGAGCAGTTCTTC.